Following are 15 T cell receptor beta chains from one sample sequenced in a study of regulatory T cells in long-lasting Graves disease. Time point meaning: newly diagnosed GD, antithyroid drugs for less than 3 months. Extracted RNA from PBMCs served as the source of the TCR library. TCR beta libraries were built with iRepertoire HTBI primers and Arm-PCR of CDR3 regions. From the multiplex PCR reads, TCRdb called clonotypes with MiXCR, one entry per CDR3 protein. The repertoire holds some 250,000 distinct CDR3 sequences, more than 15% seen once, with 12% to 15% in the top ten. These same data were also listed under a study on T cells in Graves' hyperthyroidism and ophthalmopathy.

This sample comprised peripheral blood mononuclear cells (PBMCs), obtained at new diagnosis, from a patient treated with antithyroid drugs. Receptor source: a woman aged 25 to 45 with Graves disease.

This clonotype has a count of ten or more. V gene TRBV20-1 combines with J gene TRBJ1-1, with D possibly matching TRBD1 (5 bases). CDR1 is DFQATT, CDR2 SNEGSKA, per germline (reference sequence). Trimming stripped 4 bases from V and 1 base from J, with 22 bases between. The CDR3 covers 17 residues. The CDR3 region has the DNA TGCAGTGCTACTTCCCGGGGGAGTACAAGGGGGAACACTGAAGCTTTCTTT. It is translated as CSATSRGSTRGNTEAFF.

This clonotype has a count of ten or more. The chain carries TRBV7-6 and TRBJ1-3, with 7 bases that match TRBD1. J lost 0 bases, V lost 1 base, and 9 bases had no gene match. CDR1 SGHVS and CDR2 FNYEAQ come from the germline V gene. The CDR3 has 18 residues. CDR3 residues: CASSLEIGRGNSGNTIYF. CDR3 nucleotide sequence: TGTGCCAGCAGCTTAGAAATTGGCAGGGGGAACTCTGGAAACACCATATATTTT.

This rearrangement joins TRBV20-1 to TRBJ1-3; D possibly corresponds to TRBD1 (5 bases). The V gene lost 5 bases and the J gene lost 1 base, with 9 bases spanning the gap. Germline CDR1 is DFQATT and CDR2 is SNEGSKA (reference sequence). The CDR3 length is 13 residues. The CDR3 loop reads CSAGAPSGNTIYF. The CDR3 DNA sequence: TGCAGTGCTGGGGCCCCTTCTGGAAACACCATATATTTT.

This clonotype has at least ten counts. The chain is built from TRBV5-1 and TRBJ2-5, with 11 bases aligning to TRBD2. The J segment lost 2 bases and the V segment lost 1 base, leaving 4 bases of the junction unmatched. The germline CDR1 and CDR2 sequences are SGHRS and YFSETQ. The CDR3 is 16 amino acids. The CDR3 sequence is CASSLPLAGGQETQYF. CDR3 sequence (DNA): TGCGCCAGCAGCTTGCCGCTAGCGGGGGGTCAAGAGACCCAGTACTTC.

This clonotype was found many times. J is TRBJ1-1 and V is TRBV12-3 or TRBV12-4; D uncertain. CDR3 size: 12 residues. The ends were cut back, 8 bases at V and 1 base at J, with 8 bases in the middle. CDR3 sequence reads: CASGESNTEAFF. CDR3 bases: TGTGCCAGCGGGGAGTCGAACACTGAAGCTTTCTTT.

This clonotype was counted many times. The chain combines TRBV11-2 with TRBJ1-1; the D is unclear. The V and J ends lost 2 bases and 3 bases respectively, with 7 bases between them. The germline V gene has CDR1 SGHAT and CDR2 FQNNGV. This CDR3 comprises 13 residues. The chain's CDR3 is CASSLNYDTEAFF. The CDR3, as DNA: TGTGCCAGCAGCTTAAACTACGACACTGAAGCTTTCTTT.

This clonotype was seen more than once but under ten times. J is TRBJ2-7 and V is TRBV20-1; D possibly corresponds to TRBD2 (5 bases). Trimming took off 6 bases at V and 3 bases at J, with 15 bases between the two ends. This CDR3 region has 13 residues. Germline V gene data show CDR1 as DFQATT and CDR2 as SNEGSKA (reference sequence). The CDR3 region is CSATGLDFYEQYF. The CDR3 DNA reads as TGCAGTGCCACGGGGTTAGATTTCTACGAGCAGTACTTC.

This clonotype was counted ten times or more. The rearrangement joins TRBV29-1 to TRBJ2-3; 10 bases are shared with TRBD1. Per the germline V gene, CDR1 is SQVTM and CDR2 is ANQGSEA. The V and J ends lost 7 bases and 5 bases, in that order; junction bases with no gene match: 6. This CDR3 spans 13 amino acids. The CDR3 nucleotides are TGCAGCGCCAGACAGGGGGCGAAAGATACGCAGTATTTT. Translation gives CSARQGAKDTQYF.

The table lists this clonotype with many counts. The chain employs TRBV7-9 and TRBJ2-7; D remains ambiguous. The CDR3 covers 13 residues. Germline CDR1 is SEHNR and CDR2 is FQNEAQ (reference sequence). V was trimmed by 5 bases and J by 3 bases, leaving 11 bases between them. The DNA for the CDR3 is TGTGCCAGCAGCCCCCCATCGATCTACGAGCAGTACTTC. Amino acid sequence: CASSPPSIYEQYF.

This clonotype was seen at least ten times. The V and J genes are TRBV12-3 or TRBV12-4 and TRBJ1-4; 7 bases line up with TRBD1. Germline trimming cut 3 bases from V and 3 bases from J; bases unmatched to any gene: 4. CDR3 length: 15 residues. Here the CDR3 reads CASSFLDRANEKLFF. DNA of the CDR3: TGTGCCAGCAGTTTCTTAGACAGGGCTAATGAAAAACTGTTTTTT.

This clonotype was counted many times. The chain combines TRBV12-3 or TRBV12-4 with TRBJ1-1; D is unresolved. The V gene lost 5 bases and the J gene lost 1 base, with 8 bases spanning the gap. This CDR3 contains 13 residues. CDR3: CASSPNRNTEAFF. DNA of the CDR3: TGTGCCAGCAGTCCTAATAGGAACACTGAAGCTTTCTTT.

V usage is TRBV12-5 and J usage is TRBJ2-1, with TRBD1 matching over 9 bases. This CDR3 is 17 amino acids long. Germline V gives CDR1 LGHNT, CDR2 FRNRAP. V shed 1 base, J shed 7 bases, and the junction held 11 bases outside the gene matches. CDR3 bases: TGTGCTAGTGGTTTGGCCTTCTGGGACAGGGCTTTAAATGAGCAGTTCTTC. Its protein product is CASGLAFWDRALNEQFF.

This clonotype was observed many times. In DNA form, the CDR3 reads TGCAGTGCTCCTACACAGGGAGAGAACAATTCACCCCTCCACTTT. It translates to CSAPTQGENNSPLHF. The rearrangement uses TRBV20-1 and TRBJ1-6, with D possibly being TRBD1 (6 bases). CDR3 length: 15 amino acids. Trimming left V 5 bases short and J 7 bases short, with 18 bases between. Per the germline V gene, CDR1 is DFQATT and CDR2 is SNEGSKA (reference sequence).

This clonotype was observed at least ten times. The chain uses TRBV6-1 and TRBJ1-1; unclear D gene. V lost 5 bases, J lost 5 bases, and 12 bases lay in between. The CDR3 is 13 residues long. Germline V CDR1 and CDR2: MNHNS, SASEGT. In DNA form, the CDR3 reads TGTGCCAGCAGTATGACGGGAGGTACTGAAGCTTTCTTT. Encoded protein: CASSMTGGTEAFF.

This clonotype was seen many times. The V call is TRBV18, the J call TRBJ2-7; 9 bases are shared with TRBD1. The germline V gene has CDR1 KGHSH and CDR2 LQKENI. The CDR3 covers 16 residues. V shed 2 bases and J 0 bases; nucleotides not matched to a gene: 5. The CDR3 bases are TGTGCCAGCTCACCAAAGGGACAGGGTAACTCCTACGAGCAGTACTTC. Encoded protein: CASSPKGQGNSYEQYF.